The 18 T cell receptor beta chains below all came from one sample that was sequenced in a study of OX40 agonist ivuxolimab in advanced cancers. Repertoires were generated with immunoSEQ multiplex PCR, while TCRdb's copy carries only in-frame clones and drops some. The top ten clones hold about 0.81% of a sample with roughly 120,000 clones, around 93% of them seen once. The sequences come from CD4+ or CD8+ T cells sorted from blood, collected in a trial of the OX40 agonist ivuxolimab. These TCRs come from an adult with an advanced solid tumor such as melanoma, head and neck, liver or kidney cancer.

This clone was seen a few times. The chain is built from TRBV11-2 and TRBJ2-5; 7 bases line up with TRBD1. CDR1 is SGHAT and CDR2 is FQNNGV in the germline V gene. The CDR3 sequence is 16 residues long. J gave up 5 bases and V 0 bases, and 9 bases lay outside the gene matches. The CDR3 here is CASSLEIRTGGETQYF. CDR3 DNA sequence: TGTGCCAGCAGCTTAGAGATAAGGACAGGCGGGGAGACCCAGTACTTC.

The CDR3 nucleotides are TGTGCCAGCAGTTTATCCGAAAACACCGGGGAGCTGTTTTTT. Translating gives CASSLSENTGELFF. The J gene is TRBJ2-2, the V gene TRBV27, with no clear D. This CDR3 has 14 amino acids. Germline CDR1 MNHEY, CDR2 SMNVEV (reference sequence). The V end was cut by 0 bases, the J end by 2 bases, with 4 bases between.

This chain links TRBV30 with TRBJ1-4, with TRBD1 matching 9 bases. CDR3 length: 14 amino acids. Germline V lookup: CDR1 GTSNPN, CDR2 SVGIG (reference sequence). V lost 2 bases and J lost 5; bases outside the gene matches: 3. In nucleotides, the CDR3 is TGTGCCTGGAGTCGACAGGGGGGGAATGAAAAACTGTTTTTT. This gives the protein CAWSRQGGNEKLFF.

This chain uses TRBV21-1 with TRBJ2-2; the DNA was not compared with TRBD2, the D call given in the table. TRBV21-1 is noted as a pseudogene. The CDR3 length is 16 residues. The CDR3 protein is CASSKAIAANTGELFF. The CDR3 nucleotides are TGTGCCAGCAGCAAAGCGATAGCGGCGAACACCGGGGAGCTGTTTTTT.

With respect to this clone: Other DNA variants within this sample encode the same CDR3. CDR3 amino acids: CASSSGTVSGNTIYF. The CDR3 DNA is TGTGCCAGCAGCTCTGGGACGGTCTCTGGAAACACCATATATTTT. The chain combines TRBV7-9 with TRBJ1-3; TRBD1 is a possible D gene (5 bases). V lost 4 bases and J 0 bases, leaving 10 bases between the germline ends. The CDR3 length is 15 residues. Germline V gene lookup returns CDR1 SEHNR and CDR2 FQNEAQ (reference sequence).

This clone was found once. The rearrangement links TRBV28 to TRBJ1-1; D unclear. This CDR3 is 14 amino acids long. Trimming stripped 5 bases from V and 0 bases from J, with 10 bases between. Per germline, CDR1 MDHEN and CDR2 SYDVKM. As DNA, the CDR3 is TGTGCCAGCAGTCCCCGTCGACTGAACACTGAAGCTTTCTTT. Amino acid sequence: CASSPRRLNTEAFF.

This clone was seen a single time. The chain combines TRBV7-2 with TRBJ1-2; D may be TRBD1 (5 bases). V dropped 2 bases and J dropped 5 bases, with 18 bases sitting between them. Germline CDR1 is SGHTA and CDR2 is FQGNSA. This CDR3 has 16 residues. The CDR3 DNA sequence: TGTGCCAGCAGCTTACAGCTCGGGACGGCCAATTATGGCTACACCTTC. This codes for CASSLQLGTANYGYTF.

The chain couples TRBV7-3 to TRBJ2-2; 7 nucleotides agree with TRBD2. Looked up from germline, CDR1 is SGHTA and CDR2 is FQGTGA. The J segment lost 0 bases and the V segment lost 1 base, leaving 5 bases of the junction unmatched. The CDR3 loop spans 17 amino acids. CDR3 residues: CASSLNRAGPNTGELFF. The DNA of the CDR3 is TGTGCCAGCAGCTTAAATCGAGCGGGGCCGAACACCGGGGAGCTGTTTTTT. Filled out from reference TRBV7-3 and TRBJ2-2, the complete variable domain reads GAGVSQTPSNKVTEKGKYVELRCDPISGHTALYWYRQSLGQGPEFLIYFQGTGAADDSGLPNDRFFAVRPEGSVSTLKIQRTERGDSAVYLCASSLNRAGPNTGELFFGEGSRLTVL.

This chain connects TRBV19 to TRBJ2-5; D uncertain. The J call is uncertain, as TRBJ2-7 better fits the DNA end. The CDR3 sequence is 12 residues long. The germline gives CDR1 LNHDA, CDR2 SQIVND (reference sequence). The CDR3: CASSPGAYEQYF. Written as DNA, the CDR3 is TGTGCCAGTAGTCCAGGCGCCTACGAGCAGTACTTC.

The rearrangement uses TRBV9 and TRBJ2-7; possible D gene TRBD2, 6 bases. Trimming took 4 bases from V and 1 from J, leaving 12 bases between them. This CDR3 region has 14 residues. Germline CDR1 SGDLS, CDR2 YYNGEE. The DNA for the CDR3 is TGTGCCAGCAGCCCCGTGGGGGGATCCTACGAGCAGTACTTC. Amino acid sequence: CASSPVGGSYEQYF. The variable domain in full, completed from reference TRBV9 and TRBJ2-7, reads DSGVTQTPKHLITATGQRVTLRCSPRSGDLSVYWYQQSLDQGLQFLIQYYNGEERAKGNILERFSAQQFPDLHSELNLSSLELGDSALYFCASSPVGGSYEQYFGPGTRLTVT.

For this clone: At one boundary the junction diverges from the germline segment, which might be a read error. The CDR3 reads CASSDPGQGLHF. The DNA of the CDR3 is TGTGCCAGCAGTGACCCCGGACAGGGCCTGCACTTC. This sequence joins TRBV25-1 and TRBJ2-5; TRBD1 aligns across 8 bases. CDR1 is MGHDK and CDR2 is SYGVNS in the germline V gene. CDR3 length: 12 amino acids.

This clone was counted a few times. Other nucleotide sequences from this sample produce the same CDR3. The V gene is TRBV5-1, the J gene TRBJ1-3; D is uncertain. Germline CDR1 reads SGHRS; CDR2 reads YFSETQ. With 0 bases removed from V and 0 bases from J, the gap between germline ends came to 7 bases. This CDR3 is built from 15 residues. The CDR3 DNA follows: TGCGCCAGCAGCTTGGACGGCAGCTCTGGAAACACCATATATTTT. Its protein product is CASSLDGSSGNTIYF.

CDR3 sequence: CASSPEGREEQFF. The CDR3 DNA reads TGTGCCAGCTCACCAGAAGGTAGAGAGGAGCAGTTCTTC. The chain recombines TRBV18 with TRBJ2-1; D not certain. V dropped 2 bases and J dropped 10 bases, with 12 bases sitting between them. The CDR3 loop spans 13 amino acids. The V gene's germline CDR1 is KGHSH and CDR2 LQKENI.

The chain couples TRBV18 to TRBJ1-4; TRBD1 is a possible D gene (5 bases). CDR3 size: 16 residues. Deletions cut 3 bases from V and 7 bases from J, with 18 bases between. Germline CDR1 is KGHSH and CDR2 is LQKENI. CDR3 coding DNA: TGTGCCAGCTCACCTACCATCCCCGGGACTGTTGAAAAACTGTTTTTT. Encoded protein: CASSPTIPGTVEKLFF.

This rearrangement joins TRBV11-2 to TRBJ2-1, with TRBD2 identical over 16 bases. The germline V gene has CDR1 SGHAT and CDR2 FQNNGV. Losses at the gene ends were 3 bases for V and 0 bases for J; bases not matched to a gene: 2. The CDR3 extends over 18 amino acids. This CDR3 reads CASSFGTSGRASYNEQFF. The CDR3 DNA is TGTGCCAGCAGCTTCGGGACTAGCGGGAGGGCCTCCTACAATGAGCAGTTCTTC.

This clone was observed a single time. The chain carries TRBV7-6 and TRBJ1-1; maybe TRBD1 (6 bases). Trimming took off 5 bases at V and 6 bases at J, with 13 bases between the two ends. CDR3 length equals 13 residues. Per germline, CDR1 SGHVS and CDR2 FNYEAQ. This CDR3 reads CASSTTGCAEAFF. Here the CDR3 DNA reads TGTGCCAGCAGCACAACAGGGTGCGCTGAAGCTTTCTTT.

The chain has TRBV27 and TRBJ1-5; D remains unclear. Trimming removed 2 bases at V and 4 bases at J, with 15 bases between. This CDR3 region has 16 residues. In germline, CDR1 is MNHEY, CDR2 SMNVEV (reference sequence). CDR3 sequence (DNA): TGTGCCAGCAGTTTAAGCCGGGTAGGGAAGAATCAGCCCCAGCATTTT. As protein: CASSLSRVGKNQPQHF.

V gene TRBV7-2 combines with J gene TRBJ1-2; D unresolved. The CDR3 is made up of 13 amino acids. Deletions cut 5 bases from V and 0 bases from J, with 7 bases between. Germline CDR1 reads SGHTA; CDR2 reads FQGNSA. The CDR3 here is CASSPRSNYGYTF. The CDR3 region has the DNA TGTGCCAGCAGCCCAAGGTCTAACTATGGCTACACCTTC.